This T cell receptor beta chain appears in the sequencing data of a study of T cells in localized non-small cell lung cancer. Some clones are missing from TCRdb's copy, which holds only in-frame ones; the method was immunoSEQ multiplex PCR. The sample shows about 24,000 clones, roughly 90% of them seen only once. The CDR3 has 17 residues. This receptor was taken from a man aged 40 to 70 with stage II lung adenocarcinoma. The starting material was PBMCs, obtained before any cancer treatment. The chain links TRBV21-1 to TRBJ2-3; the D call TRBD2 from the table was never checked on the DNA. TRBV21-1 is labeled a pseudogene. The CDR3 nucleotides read TGTGCCAGCAGCAAGATAAGACTAGCGGGGCTGACAGATACGCAGTATTTT. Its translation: CASSKIRLAGLTDTQYF.